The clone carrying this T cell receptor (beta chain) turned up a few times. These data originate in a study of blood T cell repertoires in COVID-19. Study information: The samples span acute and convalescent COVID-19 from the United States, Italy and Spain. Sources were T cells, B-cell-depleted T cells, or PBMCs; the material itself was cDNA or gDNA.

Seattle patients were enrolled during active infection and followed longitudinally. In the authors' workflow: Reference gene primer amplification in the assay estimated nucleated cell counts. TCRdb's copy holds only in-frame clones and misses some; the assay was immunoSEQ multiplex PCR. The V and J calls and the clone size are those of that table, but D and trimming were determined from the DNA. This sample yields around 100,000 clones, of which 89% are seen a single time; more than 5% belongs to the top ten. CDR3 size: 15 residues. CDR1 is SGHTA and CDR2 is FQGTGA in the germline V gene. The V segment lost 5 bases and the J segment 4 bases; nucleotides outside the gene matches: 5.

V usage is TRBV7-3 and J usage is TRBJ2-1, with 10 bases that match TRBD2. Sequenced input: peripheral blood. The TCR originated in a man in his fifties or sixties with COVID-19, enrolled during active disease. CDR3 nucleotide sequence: TGTGCCAGCAGCCCCGGGACTAGCGAATACAATGAGCAGTTCTTC. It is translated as CASSPGTSEYNEQFF.